This TCR beta chain was observed in a study of immune reconstitution after stem cell transplant in scleroderma (dated by TCRdb to the late 2010s). This clonotype is large (0.1 to 1%) in terms of sample share. Which antigen it targets is not known. No base-level quality is on record; no much larger clone is a single base apart. Receptor libraries were prepared by RT-PCR. Sequencing instrument: Illumina MiSeq. The raw public reads went through TCRdb reprocessing: fastp at Q25, MiXCR clone calling, in-frame beta chains kept. One record per CDR3 amino acid sequence lists the most common genes and DNA. Here the sample has hundreds of distinct CDR3 sequences; around 21% occur a single time. Around 13% of the sample is in the top ten clones. This material was acquired before or after autologous hematopoietic stem cell transplantation (not recorded which). The TCR originated in a female donor with systemic sclerosis.

The CDR3 reads as follows: CASRDRDSYGYTF. The nucleotides read TGTGCCAGCAGGGACCGGGACAGCTATGGCTACACCTTC. This receptor chain uses TRBV6-5 and TRBJ1-2; 7 bases in the middle match TRBD1. There are 13 amino acids in the CDR3, from cysteine to phenylalanine inclusive. Of the read, only the CDR3 DNA is kept; its 39 bases are in frame from base 1. From V the trimming removes 6 bases and from J it removes 4 bases, while the gene matches leave 5 bases of the junction unaccounted for. Via the germline V gene, CDR1 is MNHEY and CDR2 SVGAGI.